This TCR beta chain was identified in a study of cytomegalovirus exposure and HLA in healthy donors. The PCR employed 60 Vbeta primers together with 13 Jbeta primers. TCRdb's table, derived via immunoSEQ multiplex PCR, lists solely in-frame clones and lacks some. The data contain over 200,000 clones, over 80% of them seen just once; the ten biggest clones take up 4.5% to 6%. This CDR3 has 16 residues. V lost 4 bases and J lost 6; bases outside the gene matches: 7. CDR1 is LGHNA and CDR2 is YNFKEQ in the germline V gene. Sequenced: PBMCs. This TCR came from a woman between 40 and 50 years old in good health and CMV-seropositive. J is TRBJ2-1 and V is TRBV4-2, with 12 bases fitting TRBD1. The CDR3 spells CASSLRDRGLGNEQFF. The DNA of the CDR3 is TGTGCCAGCAGCCTTAGGGACAGGGGGCTTGGCAATGAGCAGTTCTTC.